Ten or more counts support the clone carrying this T cell receptor beta chain. Its matching antigen is unknown. Treatment reported: roughly 20 received Ad26.COV2.S at low or high dose, single or two shots; five or six received placebo; per-sample allocation not given. Sampling was performed 63 days after the first vaccine or placebo injection. The study used a vaccine consisting of an Ad26 vector that expressed Wuhan-strain SARS-CoV-2 spike. The source of the sample is a study of Ad26.COV2.S vaccination and SARS-CoV-2 variants. Study at large: The authors gave Ad26.COV2.S intramuscularly, either once or twice 56 days apart. Study-level points and caveats: TCR breadth and depth analyses may have underestimated total T cell responses.

Sequencing was performed with immunoSEQ multiplex PCR; in TCRdb, only in-frame clones are kept and a portion is missing. The data hold around 300,000 clones, with around nine tenths observed a single time. This specimen consisted of peripheral blood, obtained in a trial of Ad26.COV2.S vaccine versus placebo. The receptor was isolated from a person aged 18-60 years who received the Ad26.COV2.S COVID-19 vaccine or a placebo.

DNA of the CDR3: TGCGCCAGCAGACGGGACATCCTACAGAACACTGAAGCTTTCTTT. This encodes CASRRDILQNTEAFF. V is TRBV10-2 and J is TRBJ1-1; possibly TRBD1 for D (6 bases). Between the trimmed V and J ends, which lost 6 bases and 1 base, there was a span of 15 bases. The CDR3 runs to 15 residues. Per the germline V gene, CDR1 is WSHSY and CDR2 is SAAADI.